A single sample gave rise to the 10 T cell receptor beta chains below, sequenced in a study of blood T cell repertoires in COVID-19. TCRdb's table, derived via immunoSEQ multiplex PCR, lists solely in-frame clones and lacks some. This table has about 99,000 clones, about 92% appearing once. Input material: peripheral blood. The origin of the receptors is a woman older than 75 in a cohort sampled during active COVID-19.

The rearrangement links TRBV18 to TRBJ1-2, with a possible D match to TRBD1 (6 bases). From germline, CDR1 is KGHSH and CDR2 LQKENI. The CDR3 length is 14 residues. V dropped 3 bases and J dropped 6 bases, with 14 bases sitting between them. The CDR3 protein is CASSPGQPPDGYTF. Written as DNA, the CDR3 is TGTGCCAGCTCACCCGGACAGCCTCCCGATGGCTACACCTTC.

CDR3 coding DNA: TGTGCCAGCAGCAAGCGCGACTCCTACGAGCAGTACTTC. It is translated as CASSKRDSYEQYF. The chain has TRBV9 and TRBJ2-7; D remains ambiguous. The CDR3 spans 13 residues. CDR1 is SGDLS, CDR2 YYNGEE, per germline. The V end lost 4 bases, the J end lost 0 bases, and 8 bases lay between the germline ends.

The rearrangement links TRBV6-6 to TRBJ2-3; D gene unclear. Trimming shortened V by 7 bases and J by 2 bases, and 10 bases separated the two germline ends. CDR3 length: 13 amino acids. Germline V gene sequence: CDR1 MNHNY, CDR2 SVGAGI (reference sequence). CDR3 loop: CASIPAVTDTQYF. CDR3 sequence (DNA): TGTGCCAGCATTCCCGCGGTCACAGATACGCAGTATTTT.

The genes are TRBV18 and TRBJ2-7; TRBD1 aligns across 8 bases. The CDR3 is 14 amino acids. Germline values: CDR1 KGHSH, CDR2 LQKENI. V dropped 2 bases and J dropped 4; count of bases not matched to a gene: 4. The CDR3 DNA reads as TGTGCCAGCTCACCAACAGGGGGTAGGTACGAGCAGTACTTC. It codes for CASSPTGGRYEQYF.

The chain carries TRBV7-6 and TRBJ2-3, with 14 bases lining up with TRBD2. CDR1 and CDR2 (germline): SGHVS, FNYEAQ. Trimming cost V 4 bases and J 6 bases; bases outside gene matches: 12. This CDR3 is 18 amino acids long. The CDR3 sequence: CASSSRTQRLAGGDTQYF. Here the CDR3 DNA reads TGTGCCAGCAGCTCCCGAACGCAAAGACTAGCGGGGGGGGATACGCAGTATTTT.

The chain joins TRBV3-1 (or the pseudogene TRBV3-2) to TRBJ2-3, with 15 nucleotides matching TRBD2. This CDR3 region has 17 residues. After removal of 1 base from V and 7 bases from J, the junction contained 6 bases not matched to a gene. Per the germline V gene, CDR1 is LGHDT and CDR2 is YNNKEL (reference sequence). The CDR3 DNA follows: TGTGCCAGCAGCCAAGCGGGGACTAGCGGGGGGTTCTATACGCAGTATTTT. Amino acids: CASSQAGTSGGFYTQYF.

The chain uses TRBV14 and TRBJ2-7; no clear D gene. Per the germline V gene, CDR1 is SGHDN and CDR2 is FVKESK. The CDR3 contains 15 residues. Deletions cut 1 base from V and 6 bases from J, with 16 bases between. The CDR3 DNA is TGTGCCAGCAGCCAAGTAGATTCCATTTTTTCCGAGCAGTACTTC. It encodes CASSQVDSIFSEQYF.

The rearrangement links TRBV10-3 to TRBJ2-5; D is possibly TRBD2 (6 bases). The CDR3 totals 13 residues. Trimming cost V 8 bases and J 3 bases, with 13 bases left between them. Looked up from germline, CDR1 is ENHRY and CDR2 is SYGVKD. The CDR3, as DNA: TGTGCCATCGGTACGGGAGTTGAAGAGACCCAGTACTTC. It is translated as CAIGTGVEETQYF.

The rearrangement links TRBV24-1 to TRBJ2-1; D is possibly TRBD2 (5 bases). From germline, CDR1 is KGHDR and CDR2 SFDVKD. Trimming took off 10 bases at V and 5 bases at J, with 14 bases between the two ends. This CDR3 region has 13 residues. The CDR3 is CATRASLNNEQFF. The CDR3, as DNA: TGTGCCACGCGAGCTAGCCTTAACAATGAGCAGTTCTTC.

V gene TRBV19 combines with J gene TRBJ2-7, with TRBD2 matching 10 bases. The CDR3 is made up of 16 amino acids. Germline CDR1 LNHDA, CDR2 SQIVND (reference sequence). The junction had 9 bases not matched to a gene; V was cut back by 4 bases and J by 3 bases. In nucleotides, the CDR3 is TGTGCCAGTAGTAGGACTAGCGGATCAGTTGGCTACGAGCAGTACTTC. Translation gives CASSRTSGSVGYEQYF. The complete variable domain, with remaining parts taken from reference TRBV19 and TRBJ2-7, reads DGGITQSPKYLFRKEGQNVTLSCEQNLNHDAMYWYRQDPGQGLRLIYYSQIVNDFQKGDIAEGYSVSREKKESFPLTVTSAQKNPTAFYLCASSRTSGSVGYEQYFGPGTRLTVT.